This T cell receptor beta chain was identified during a study of blood T cell repertoires in COVID-19. Whole-study context: From the United States, Italy and Spain came samples of acute and convalescent COVID-19. From T cells, B-cell-depleted T cells, or PBMCs came the material, which was cDNA or gDNA.

There are a few counts of this clone. The CDR3 runs 14 residues. V was trimmed by 4 bases and J by 5 bases, leaving 12 bases between them. The germline V gene has CDR1 MGHDK and CDR2 SYGVNS. The assay was immunoSEQ multiplex PCR, and TCRdb's table has in-frame clones only and misses some. Of about 190,000 clones in the sample, 85% to 90% were seen once. The material sequenced was peripheral blood. This chain connects TRBV25-1 to TRBJ1-5; tentatively, D is TRBD1 (6 bases). This TCR was sampled from a human donor in a cohort sampled during active COVID-19. The DNA of the CDR3 is TGTGCCAGCAGTGGTACGGGGGGCTATCAGCCCCAGCATTTT. Translated: CASSGTGGYQPQHF.